Detailed here is one T cell receptor (beta chain). Its antigen is undetermined. TCRdb keeps only in-frame clones here, not all; method: immunoSEQ multiplex PCR. The table shows about 31,000 clones, with about 70% occurring only once. The entry originates in a study of radiotherapy plus CTLA-4 blockade in lung cancer. Overall study results and limits: There was expansion of tumor-derived TCR clones in blood after radiotherapy plus ipilimumab.

This receptor was obtained from a human donor with non-small cell lung cancer whose response to radiotherapy plus ipilimumab could not be evaluated. The material sequenced was peripheral blood, taken from a patient treated with radiotherapy plus ipilimumab.

In DNA form, the CDR3 reads TGTGCCAGCAGGGGCATAGTCCGAGCCGGCGACGAGCAGTACTTC. Its protein is CASRGIVRAGDEQYF. The chain is built from TRBV6-1 and TRBJ2-7; no reliable D call. Trimming removed 6 bases at V and 5 bases at J, with 20 bases between. The CDR3 spans 15 residues. Germline-derived CDR1 and CDR2 are MNHNS and SASEGT.